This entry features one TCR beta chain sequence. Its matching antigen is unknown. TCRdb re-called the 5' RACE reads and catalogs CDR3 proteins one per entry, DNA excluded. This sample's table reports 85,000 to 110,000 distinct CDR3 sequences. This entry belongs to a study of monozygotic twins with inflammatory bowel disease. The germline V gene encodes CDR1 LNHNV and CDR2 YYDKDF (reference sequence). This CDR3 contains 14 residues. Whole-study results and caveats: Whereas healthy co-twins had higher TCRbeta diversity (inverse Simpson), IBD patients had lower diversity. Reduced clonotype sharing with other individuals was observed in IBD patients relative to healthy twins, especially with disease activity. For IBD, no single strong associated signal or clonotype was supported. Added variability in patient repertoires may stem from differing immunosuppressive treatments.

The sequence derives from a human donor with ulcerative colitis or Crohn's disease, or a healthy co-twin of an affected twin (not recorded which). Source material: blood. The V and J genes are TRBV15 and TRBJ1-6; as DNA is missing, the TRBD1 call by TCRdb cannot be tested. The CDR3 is CATSRDTGNSPLHF.